Listed below are T cell receptor beta chains from one sample, sequenced in a study of control samples from healthy donors and cancer patients. Method: immunoSEQ multiplex PCR; TCRdb's copy keeps in-frame clones and lacks some. Of some 110,000 clones in the sample, nearly 95% were seen once. Source material: blood. The receptors stem from a young man in good health. Each CDR3 is given without its conserved first and last residue.

V gene: TRBV7-9
J gene: TRBJ2-1
CDR3 protein: ASSLIGWTASYNEQF

V gene: TRBV6-1
J gene: TRBJ1-4
CDR3 protein: ASSEGGWSNEKLF

V gene: TRBV4-1
J gene: TRBJ1-6
CDR3 protein: ASSQGQDSPLH

V gene: TRBV4-1
J gene: TRBJ2-7
CDR3 protein: ASSQDRGPGPEQY

V gene: TRBV4-1
J gene: TRBJ2-1
CDR3 protein: ASSARGDEQF

V gene: TRBV2
J gene: TRBJ1-4
CDR3 protein: ASRPGTPSINEKLF

V gene: TRBV5-1
J gene: TRBJ1-4
CDR3 protein: ASSLEVTGGSNEKLF

V gene: TRBV19
J gene: TRBJ1-1
CDR3 protein: ASIRMGGNRAASGAF

V gene: TRBV11-3
J gene: TRBJ1-3
CDR3 protein: ASSLRRGNTIY

V gene: TRBV5-1
J gene: TRBJ2-3
CDR3 protein: ASSLYRETDTQY

V gene: TRBV5-6
J gene: TRBJ1-4
CDR3 protein: ASSHSDRDREKLF

V gene: TRBV11-2
J gene: TRBJ2-7
CDR3 protein: ASSPLRGGSSYEQY

V gene: TRBV5-5
J gene: TRBJ1-2
CDR3 protein: ASSPRDGFNYGYT

V gene: TRBV19
J gene: TRBJ1-6
CDR3 protein: ASSNGRSYNSPLH

V gene: TRBV19
J gene: TRBJ2-7
CDR3 protein: ASSIRAGQGLYEQY

V gene: TRBV7-9
J gene: TRBJ2-3
CDR3 protein: ASSLAAEHRRTDTQY

V gene: TRBV25-1
J gene: TRBJ2-1
CDR3 protein: ASDPGVDYNEQF

V gene: TRBV3-1/TRBV3-2
J gene: TRBJ2-1
CDR3 protein: ASSQVGPTSNEQF

V gene: TRBV6-5
J gene: TRBJ1-2
CDR3 protein: ASTSYGSYT

V gene: TRBV7-9
J gene: TRBJ1-2
CDR3 protein: ASSLSLKDSNYGYT

V gene: TRBV10-1
J gene: TRBJ2-6
CDR3 protein: ASSAGQGSGSGANVLT